The sequence of this T cell receptor (beta chain) was determined in a study of breast tumors, draining lymph nodes, adjacent tissues. MiXCR, applied by TCRdb to the multiplex PCR reads, yields one record per CDR3 protein. The sample carries 180,000 or so distinct CDR3 sequences, approximately 30% recorded once. V was clipped by 10 bases and J by 0 bases, with 12 bases between them. This CDR3 has 14 residues. The germline CDR1 and CDR2 sequences are SGHAT and FQNNGV. Breast cancer patients provided tissue from their axillary draining lymph nodes. Notes on the study in general: Compared with lymph nodes, tumors were less diverse; compared with nontumor tissue, more. The lymph node origin of tumor T cells was framed as consistent with a hypothesis, not demonstrated. The data were judged consistent with most tumor T cells coming from lymph node and expanding in tumor. Tumor and nontumor repertoires were significantly more similar in luminal-like than in basal-like breast cancer.

This clonotype was seen many times. Its antigen is as yet unknown. Sequenced: axillary lymph node tissue. This TCR was recovered from a female donor with breast cancer. Some clones in this sample may be carry-over from other donors' samples. The rearrangement uses TRBV11-2 and TRBJ2-2; D may match TRBD1 or TRBD2 (5 bases each). In DNA, the CDR3 is TGTGCCATCCGGGGCAGTTCGAACACCGGGGAGCTGTTTTTT. It is translated as CAIRGSSNTGELFF.